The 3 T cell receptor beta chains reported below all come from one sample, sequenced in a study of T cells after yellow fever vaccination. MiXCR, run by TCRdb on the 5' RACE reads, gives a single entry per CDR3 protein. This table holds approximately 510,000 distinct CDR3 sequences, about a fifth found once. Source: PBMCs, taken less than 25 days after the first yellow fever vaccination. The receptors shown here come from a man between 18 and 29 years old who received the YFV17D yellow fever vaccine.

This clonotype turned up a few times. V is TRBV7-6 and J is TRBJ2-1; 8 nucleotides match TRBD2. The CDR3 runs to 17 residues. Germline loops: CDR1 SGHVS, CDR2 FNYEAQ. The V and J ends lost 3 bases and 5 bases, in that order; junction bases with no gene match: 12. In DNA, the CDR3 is TGTGCCAGCAGCTTCCTTCCCGTCTTTAGCGGGGACAATGAGCAGTTCTTC. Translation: CASSFLPVFSGDNEQFF.

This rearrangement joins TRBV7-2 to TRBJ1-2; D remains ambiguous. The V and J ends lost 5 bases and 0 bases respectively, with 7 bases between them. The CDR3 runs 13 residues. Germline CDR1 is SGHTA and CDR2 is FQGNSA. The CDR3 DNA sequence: TGTGCCAGCAGCCAAGATGCTAACTATGGCTACACCTTC. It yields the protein CASSQDANYGYTF.

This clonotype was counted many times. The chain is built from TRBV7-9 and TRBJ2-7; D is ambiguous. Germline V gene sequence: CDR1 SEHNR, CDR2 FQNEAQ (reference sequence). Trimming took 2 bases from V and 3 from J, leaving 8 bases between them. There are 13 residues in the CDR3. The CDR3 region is CASSLSQNYEQYV. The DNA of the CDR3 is TGTGCCAGCAGCTTATCACAGAACTACGAGCAGTACGTC.